This record covers a single T cell receptor beta chain. No antigen is known for it. Per the germline V gene, CDR1 is SGHRS and CDR2 is YFSETQ. Germline trimming cut 0 bases from V and 2 bases from J; bases unmatched to any gene: 3. This CDR3 region has 16 residues. This sample stems from a study of CD8 T cells in ankylosing spondylitis. TCR beta libraries were made by quantitative 5'-RACE with molecular barcodes. TCRdb reanalysed the 5' RACE reads using MiXCR and keeps one entry per CDR3 protein. The sample has about 500,000 distinct CDR3 sequences, roughly 13% seen once. Study-level results: Peripheral blood held disease-linked clones only at relatively low frequency, and these were CD8+. Blood from ankylosing spondylitis patients appeared to carry a characteristic roughly 8-variant TCR beta motif.

Material for sequencing was blood, either unsorted or a sorted T cell fraction (not recorded which). The clonotype originates from a male donor with ankylosing spondylitis. This chain joins TRBV5-1 and TRBJ2-1; 9 positions match TRBD1. CDR3 amino acids: CASSLGYRGPYNEQFF. The CDR3 bases are TGCGCCAGCAGCTTGGGTTACAGGGGGCCCTACAATGAGCAGTTCTTC.